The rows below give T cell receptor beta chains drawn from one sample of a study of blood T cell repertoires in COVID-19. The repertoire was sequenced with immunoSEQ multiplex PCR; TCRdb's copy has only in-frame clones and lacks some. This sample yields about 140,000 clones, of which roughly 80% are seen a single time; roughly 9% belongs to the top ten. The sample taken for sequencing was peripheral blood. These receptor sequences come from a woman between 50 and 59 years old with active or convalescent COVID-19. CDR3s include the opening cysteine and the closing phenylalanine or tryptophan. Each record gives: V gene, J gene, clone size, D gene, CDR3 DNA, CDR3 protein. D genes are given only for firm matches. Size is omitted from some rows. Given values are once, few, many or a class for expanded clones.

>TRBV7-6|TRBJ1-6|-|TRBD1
TGTGCCAGCAGCTCACAGGGGGGAGATAATTCACCCCTCCACTTT
CASSSQGGDNSPLHF
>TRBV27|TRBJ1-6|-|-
TGTGCCAGCAGTCTCAGGGGCCACTTGGATAATTCACCCCTCCACTTT
CASSLRGHLDNSPLHF
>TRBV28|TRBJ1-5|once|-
TGTGCCAGCAGGGAGCCAGGGAATAGCAATCAGCCCCAGCATTTT
CASREPGNSNQPQHF
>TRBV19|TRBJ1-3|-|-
TGTGCCAGTGCCCAGGCCTCTGGAAACACCATATATTTT
CASAQASGNTIYF
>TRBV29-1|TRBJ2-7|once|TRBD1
TGCAGCTTCATTCAGGACAGGGGGCTATCCTACGAGCAGTACTTC
CSFIQDRGLSYEQYF
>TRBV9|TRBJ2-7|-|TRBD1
TGTGCCAGCAGCGTAGGGACAGGGATGGGCTACGAGCAGTACTTC
CASSVGTGMGYEQYF
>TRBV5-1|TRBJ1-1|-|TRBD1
TGCGCCAGCAGCCCAGGGACAGGGGGCAACACTGAAGCTTTCTTT
CASSPGTGGNTEAFF
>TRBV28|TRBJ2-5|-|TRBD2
TGTGCCAGCAGTATGGCGGGAGCCCAAGAGACCCAGTACTTC
CASSMAGAQETQYF
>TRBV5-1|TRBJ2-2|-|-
TGCGCCAGTGGACAGAGTAACACCGGGGAGCTGTTTTTT
CASGQSNTGELFF
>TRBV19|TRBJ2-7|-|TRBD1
TGTGCCAGTAGTATAGACTTACGACAGGGTGTGGAGCAGTACTTC
CASSIDLRQGVEQYF
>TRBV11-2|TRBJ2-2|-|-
TGTGCCAGCAGAACACAGAACACCGGGGAGCTGTTTTTT
CASRTQNTGELFF
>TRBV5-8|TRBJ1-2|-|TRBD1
TGTGCCAGCAGCTCCGGGACAGGGTGGAACTATGGCTACACCTTC
CASSSGTGWNYGYTF
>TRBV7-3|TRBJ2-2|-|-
TGTGCCAGCAGCTTAGAAGGGGATTGGAGGAACACCGGGGAGCTGTTTTTT
CASSLEGDWRNTGELFF
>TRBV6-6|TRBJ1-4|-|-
TGTGCCAGCAGCCCCGGGGAGGATGAAAAACTGTTTTTT
CASSPGEDEKLFF
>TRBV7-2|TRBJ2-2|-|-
TGTGCCAGCAGCTTATCGGGAGGGGAGCTGTTTTTT
CASSLSGGELFF
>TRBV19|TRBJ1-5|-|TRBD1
TGTGCCAGTAGTACTGGGACAGGGGGCGAGAGCAATCAGCCCCAGCATTTT
CASSTGTGGESNQPQHF
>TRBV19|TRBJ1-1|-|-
TGTGCCAGTAGTCTCCTACGGAGCCGTGGCACTGAAGCTTTCTTT
CASSLLRSRGTEAFF
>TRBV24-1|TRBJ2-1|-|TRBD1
TGTGCCACCAGTGGGGTCATGGACAGGGGGTTAGACTATGAGCAGTTCTTC
CATSGVMDRGLDYEQFF
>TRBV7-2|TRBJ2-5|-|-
TGTGCCAGCAGCTTTCAGGGTAGGCGGGAGACCCAGTACTTC
CASSFQGRRETQYF
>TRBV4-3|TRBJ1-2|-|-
TGCGCCAGCAGCCAAGAAATCGGGCCCGGAGGGAAAAATGGCTACACCTTC
CASSQEIGPGGKNGYTF
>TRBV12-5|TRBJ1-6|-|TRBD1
TGTGCTAGTGGTTTGTTAAGGACAGGTTCTTATAATTCACCCCTCCACTTT
CASGLLRTGSYNSPLHF
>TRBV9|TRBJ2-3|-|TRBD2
TGTGCCAGCAGCGTTATTAGTTTATGGCCCGGGACTAGCGGGGGGCCCTACACAGATACGCAGTATTTT
CASSVISLWPGTSGGPYTDTQYF
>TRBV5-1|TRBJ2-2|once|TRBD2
TGCGCCAGCAGCTTGTCGGCTAGCGGGGGCGCAACCGGGGAGCTGTTTTTT
CASSLSASGGATGELFF
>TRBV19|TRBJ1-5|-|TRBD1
TGTGCCAGTAGCCAGGACAGGGTCGGTCAGCCCCAGCATTTT
CASSQDRVGQPQHF